This T cell receptor beta chain was obtained from a study of CD8 T cells in Susac syndrome. Overall study context: Among the Susac syndrome patients sequenced, six had active disease and about eight were in remission. Overall study findings and caveats: The study's TCR sequencing and HLA analysis drew on a certain number of individuals. That number was acknowledged as relatively small. In Susac patients, clonal expansion was not detected in CD4+ cells.

Comments on this clonotype: The target antigen is unknown.

J was trimmed by 11 bases and V by 3 bases; bases with no gene match: 9. The CDR3 has 13 amino acids. Per germline, CDR1 GTSNPN and CDR2 SVGIG (reference sequence). Random hexamers were used to reverse transcribe 0.5 to 1 ug of RNA. TCRdb used MiXCR to reprocess the immunoSEQ multiplex PCR reads, holding one entry per CDR3 protein. In the table there are about 140,000 distinct CDR3 sequences, over 90% of which are singletons. What was sequenced was CD4+ T cells from PBMCs. This receptor was taken from a human donor with Susac syndrome. V and J are TRBV30 and TRBJ1-3, with 8 bases matching TRBD1. This CDR3 is CAWSRGRGVAIYF. The CDR3 DNA is TGTGCCTGGAGCAGGGGGCGAGGGGTGGCCATATATTTT.